This paragraph reports one T cell receptor (beta chain). This clonotype was detected many times. This clone's antigen is unknown. Per-nucleotide qualities are absent, and no much larger clonotype sits a single base away. This specimen comes from a study of breast tumors, draining lymph nodes, adjacent tissues (dated by TCRdb to the mid-2010s). A note on the overall study: TCR beta repertoires were compared across tumor, adjacent nontumor tissue and axillary lymph nodes obtained from breast cancer patients. In human breast cancer, the study set out to evaluate how tumor, surrounding tissue and draining lymph node repertoires relate to one another and whether T cells may move between these sites. On the study overall, not on this receptor specifically: The data were judged consistent with most tumor T cells deriving from the lymph node and then expanding within tumor tissue. The conclusion that tumor T cells originate in lymph nodes was framed as consistent with a hypothesis rather than directly demonstrated. Tumor and nontumor tissue repertoires were found to be significantly more similar in luminal-like than in basal-like breast cancer. T-cell repertoire diversity in tumors was found to be lower than in lymph nodes but higher than in nontumor tissue, and preferential V and J gene usage was observed.

The reads were generated on an Illumina HiSeq 2000. Multiplex PCR amplification was used to generate the TCR beta chain libraries. The amplified TCR beta chain products were analyzed by high-throughput sequencing. Starting from the raw public reads, TCRdb applied fastp trimming at Q25, assembled clones with MiXCR and retained in-frame beta chains. Identical CDR3 proteins give one entry, which carries the most common genes and DNA. Across this sample there are roughly 120,000 distinct CDR3 sequences, with about 20% seen only once. Together, the top ten hold roughly 3.6% of the sample. The lymph node samples were taken from the axillary draining lymph nodes of breast cancer patients. The CDR3 runs 15 residues from the cysteine to the phenylalanine. The only DNA kept is the CDR3, 45 bases in frame from the first base. Trimming takes 3 bases from V and 7 bases from J, and the germline ends sit 15 bases apart. The CDR1 and CDR2 encoded by the germline V gene are SNHLY and FYNNEI.

Material: axillary lymph node tissue. The chain links TRBV2 with TRBJ2-2; TRBD2 could be the D gene, as 5 bases match. This clonotype was obtained from a female donor with breast cancer. Some clones in this sample may be carry-over from other donors' samples. The nucleotides are TGTGCCAGCAGTGAGGACTCCTACCGGGTCGGGGAGCTGTTTTTT. This translates into CASSEDSYRVGELFF.